The rows below give T cell receptor beta chains drawn from one sample of a study of T cells after yellow fever vaccination. TCRdb analysed the 5' RACE reads with MiXCR anew, one entry per CDR3 protein. Among about 32,000 distinct CDR3 sequences listed, roughly a tenth were seen once. The sample in question was PBMCs, either bulk or a sorted T-cell subset (CD4+, CD8+, memory, or dextramer-sorted; not recorded which), obtained around 14 days after the first yellow fever vaccination. The source is a man aged 18 to 29 who received the YFV17D yellow fever vaccine. The conserved cysteine and the conserved F or W are not part of the CDR3 here.

V gene	J gene	CDR3 protein
TRBV6-1	TRBJ2-5	ASSPGLASETQY
TRBV4-2	TRBJ2-3	ASSQSDSGGGTDTQY
TRBV12-3/TRBV12-4	TRBJ2-3	ASSPPGGRSDTQY
TRBV20-1	TRBJ2-1	SASRGTGNEQF
TRBV5-4	TRBJ2-1	ASSGDYPSEQF
TRBV5-1	TRBJ2-2	ASSAANTGELF
TRBV4-1	TRBJ2-2	ASSQLDTGELF
TRBV7-2	TRBJ1-4	ASSLLEGEKLF
TRBV20-1	TRBJ2-1	SARDRTLDPYNEQF
TRBV2	TRBJ2-5	ARTSGEETQY
TRBV5-6	TRBJ1-1	ASSLRARGTEAF
TRBV6-6	TRBJ1-4	ASSPLGATNEKLF
TRBV12-3/TRBV12-4	TRBJ1-5	ASSFHSSSNQPQH
TRBV3-1	TRBJ1-1	ASSQAEGPNTEAF
TRBV4-3	TRBJ2-1	ASSQGTSSYNEQF
TRBV27	TRBJ1-2	ASTPTGGGGYGYT
TRBV15	TRBJ1-5	ATSRDSGGWQPQH
TRBV5-6	TRBJ1-2	ASSATRDRGAHGGYT
TRBV7-9	TRBJ2-1	ASSLYINEQF
TRBV5-1	TRBJ1-1	ASSRDRMNTEAF
TRBV5-5	TRBJ1-2	ASSFLNTANYGYT
TRBV7-2	TRBJ2-1	ASSPSWVSDEQF
TRBV9	TRBJ1-6	ASSATRTGAASPLH
TRBV7-2	TRBJ2-1	ASSFPDRDIYNEQF
TRBV5-6	TRBJ2-5	ASSLGIQETQY
TRBV21-1	TRBJ2-5	ASSKLPRWQETQY
TRBV11-2	TRBJ2-7	ARRSGTSRHEQY
TRBV5-1	TRBJ1-6	ASSTNPGSHYNSPLH
TRBV7-2	TRBJ2-3	ASSPIVGTDTQY
TRBV3-1	TRBJ2-3	ASSQVHSSFAALAQY